The 28 T cell receptor beta chains below were found in one sample sequenced in a study of blood T cell repertoires in COVID-19 (dated by TCRdb to 2019 to 2021). Library method: the immunoSEQ multiplex PCR assay. TCRdb's version of the immuneACCESS table is confined to in-frame rearrangements and falls short of the full clone set. An unresolved V gene accounts for under half of the shortfall where checked; the remainder is of unknown origin. Here the sample has more than 350,000 clones; around 87% occur a single time. 8% to 13% of the sample is in the top ten clones. Source material: peripheral blood. These receptors were taken from a woman in her 30s with COVID-19, enrolled during active disease.

The V gene is TRBV7-8, the J gene TRBJ1-4; D call uncertain. The CDR3 runs to 15 residues. V was cut by 0 bases and J by 4 bases, with 9 bases left in between. Germline assignment: CDR1 SGHVS and CDR2 FQNEAQ. CDR3: CASSLAGSLNEKLFF. In DNA form, the CDR3 reads TGTGCCAGCAGCTTAGCAGGGAGTCTTAATGAAAAACTGTTTTTT.

The CDR3 DNA follows: TGCAGCGTCCGTATCGGGGGTCAGCCCCAGCATTTT. It is translated as CSVRIGGQPQHF. The chain uses TRBV29-1 and TRBJ1-5, with D possibly being TRBD1 (5 bases). Trimming removed 6 bases at V and 6 bases at J, with 12 bases between. CDR1 and CDR2 (germline): SQVTM, ANQGSEA. This CDR3 contains 12 residues.

The CDR3 region is CASCQEGDQPQHF. CDR3 DNA: TGTGCCAGTTGCCAGGAGGGAGATCAGCCCCAGCATTTT. V is TRBV19 and J is TRBJ1-5, with D hard to call. Germline V gives CDR1 LNHDA, CDR2 SQIVND (reference sequence). Trimming took off 8 bases at V and 5 bases at J, with 13 bases between the two ends. This CDR3 has 13 amino acids.

The rearrangement links TRBV11-2 to TRBJ1-2; a weak D match, TRBD1 (6 bases). The CDR3 contains 13 residues. Trimming shortened V by 0 bases and J by 8 bases, and 10 bases separated the two germline ends. The germline V gene encodes CDR1 SGHAT and CDR2 FQNNGV. The CDR3 nucleotides are TGTGCCAGCAGCTTAGAACAGGGAATAGGCTACACCTTC. As protein: CASSLEQGIGYTF.

This clone showed up just a few times. This chain links TRBV6-5 with TRBJ2-2; possibly TRBD1 for D (6 bases). CDR3 size: 14 residues. Germline V gives CDR1 MNHEY, CDR2 SVGAGI. Deletions cut 6 bases from V and 7 bases from J, with 15 bases between. CDR3 sequence reads: CASSPIQGVGELFF. CDR3 DNA: TGTGCCAGCAGCCCCATACAGGGTGTCGGGGAGCTGTTTTTT.

The chain recombines TRBV27 with TRBJ2-1, with 9 bases aligning to TRBD2. The CDR3 runs to 17 residues. Per germline, CDR1 MNHEY and CDR2 SMNVEV (reference sequence). After removal of 1 base from V and 0 bases from J, the junction contained 4 bases not matched to a gene. The DNA of the CDR3 is TGTGCCAGCAGTTTATTGGGCGGGAGGGTCTCCTACAATGAGCAGTTCTTC. Amino acid sequence: CASSLLGGRVSYNEQFF.

The chain links TRBV5-4 to TRBJ2-5, with 8 bases that match TRBD1. Germline loops: CDR1 SGHNT, CDR2 YYREEE (reference sequence). This CDR3 is 15 amino acids long. The trim removed 5 bases at V and 4 bases at J, leaving 10 bases unmatched. The CDR3 DNA reads as TGTGCCAGCAGTACCGACAGGGGACGGGGAGAGACCCAGTACTTC. Translating gives CASSTDRGRGETQYF.

The V and J genes are TRBV29-1 and TRBJ1-2, with D possibly TRBD1 on 6 matching bases. This CDR3 spans 13 amino acids. Trimming shortened V by 4 bases and J by 2 bases, and 11 bases separated the two germline ends. Germline CDR1 is SQVTM and CDR2 is ANQGSEA. The CDR3 DNA reads TGCAGCGTTGGGGGGACACCGAACTATGGCTACACCTTC. Protein sequence: CSVGGTPNYGYTF. Using reference TRBV29-1 and TRBJ1-2 for the parts outside the CDR3, the full variable domain is SAVISQKPSRDICQRGTSLTIQCQVDSQVTMMFWYRQQPGQSLTLIATANQGSEATYESGFVIDKFPISRPNLTFSTLTVSNMSPEDSSIYLCSVGGTPNYGYTFGSGTRLTVV.

The rearrangement uses TRBV28 and TRBJ1-5, with TRBD1 identical over 8 bases. The CDR3 runs 15 residues. Per the germline V gene, CDR1 is MDHEN and CDR2 is SYDVKM. V trimming: 6 bases; J trimming: 9 bases; junction bases outside the gene matches: 13. The CDR3 reads CASRPGTGRSWPQHF. As DNA, the CDR3 is TGTGCCAGCAGACCCGGGACAGGTCGCTCTTGGCCCCAGCATTTT.

The J gene is TRBJ2-7, the V gene TRBV19; D perhaps matches TRBD2 (6 bases). The CDR3 consists of 15 residues. The germline CDR1 and CDR2 sequences are LNHDA and SQIVND (reference sequence). V was trimmed by 3 bases and J by 0 bases, leaving 12 bases between them. Here the CDR3 reads CASSMAGPLSYEQYF. DNA of the CDR3: TGTGCCAGTAGTATGGCGGGACCCCTCTCCTACGAGCAGTACTTC.

The CDR3: CASSLNGAQNTEAFF. In nucleotides, the CDR3 is TGTGCCAGCAGTTTAAATGGGGCCCAGAACACTGAAGCTTTCTTT. The chain joins TRBV28 to TRBJ1-1; the D gene is possibly TRBD1 (5 bases). There are 15 residues in the CDR3. V shed 2 bases and J shed 1 base, with 11 bases lying between them. Germline V gene lookup returns CDR1 MDHEN and CDR2 SYDVKM. Full variable domain (missing parts from reference TRBV28 and TRBJ1-1): DVKVTQSSRYLVKRTGEKVFLECVQDMDHENMFWYRQDPGLGLRLIYFSYDVKMKEKGDIPEGYSVSREKKERFSLILESASTNQTSMYLCASSLNGAQNTEAFFGQGTRLTVV.

The chain recombines TRBV30 with TRBJ2-7; 7 bases are shared with TRBD1. Germline lookup yields CDR1 GTSNPN and CDR2 SVGIG (reference sequence). J was trimmed by 0 bases and V by 2 bases; bases with no gene match: 1. The CDR3 extends over 13 amino acids. The CDR3 protein is CAWSTGDSYEQYF. The CDR3 nucleotides read TGTGCCTGGAGTACAGGGGACTCCTACGAGCAGTACTTC. The full variable domain, rest sourced from reference TRBV30 and TRBJ2-7, is SQTIHQWPATLVQPVGSPLSLECTVEGTSNPNLYWYRQAAGRGLQLLFYSVGIGQISSEVPQNLSASRPQDRQFILSSKKLLLSDSGFYLCAWSTGDSYEQYFGPGTRLTVT.

This clone was seen only once. This chain links TRBV5-6 with TRBJ1-1, with a tentative D call TRBD1 (5 bases). The ends were cut back, 0 bases at V and 10 bases at J, with 13 bases in the middle. The CDR3 length is 13 residues. Germline V gene lookup returns CDR1 SGHDT and CDR2 YYEEEE. For the CDR3, the DNA is TGTGCCAGCAGCTTGGGGGAGGGGTTCGCAGCTTTCTTT. Translating gives CASSLGEGFAAFF.

V gene TRBV5-8 combines with J gene TRBJ1-2, with D possibly TRBD1 on 6 matching bases. The germline V gene encodes CDR1 SGHTS and CDR2 YDEGEE. Trimming removed 4 bases at V and 4 bases at J, with 17 bases between. The CDR3 is 15 residues long. The CDR3 protein is CASSRLQGRSYGYTF. The CDR3 nucleotides are TGTGCCAGCAGCCGTTTACAGGGTAGATCCTATGGCTACACCTTC.

V gene TRBV4-2 combines with J gene TRBJ1-3; D is unclear. This CDR3 comprises 15 residues. Germline assignment: CDR1 LGHNA and CDR2 YNFKEQ. Trimming pared 0 bases from V and 1 base from J, leaving 7 bases between. DNA of the CDR3: TGTGCCAGCAGCCAAGATGGCAGGTCTGGAAACACCATATATTTT. This translates into CASSQDGRSGNTIYF.

The gene calls are TRBV6-4 and TRBJ1-6; D not certain. This CDR3 region has 12 residues. From germline, CDR1 is MRHNA and CDR2 SNTAGT. V was cut by 2 bases and J by 13 bases, with 9 bases left in between. The CDR3 nucleotides are TGTGCCAGCAGTGACCCGAGAAAGCCCCTCCACTTT. It encodes CASSDPRKPLHF.

V and J are TRBV9 and TRBJ1-1; TRBD1 agrees at 7 bases. Germline V lookup: CDR1 SGDLS, CDR2 YYNGEE. The CDR3 spans 16 residues. V was clipped by 0 bases and J by 5 bases; unmatched bases: 10. The CDR3 DNA follows: TGTGCCAGCAGCGTAGGCACAGGGGAAGGGAGGACTGAAGCTTTCTTT. It yields the protein CASSVGTGEGRTEAFF.

V usage is TRBV9 and J usage is TRBJ2-5; 11 nucleotides line up with TRBD2. Germline V gene data show CDR1 as SGDLS and CDR2 as YYNGEE. The V gene end was trimmed by 0 bases and the J gene end by 1 base; junction bases not matched to a gene: 5. The CDR3 runs to 17 residues. The DNA of the CDR3 is TGTGCCAGCAGCGTAGATCTAGCGGGAGGTGTCCAAGAGACCCAGTACTTC. As protein: CASSVDLAGGVQETQYF. Full variable domain (outside the CDR3, taken from reference TRBV9 and TRBJ2-5): DSGVTQTPKHLITATGQRVTLRCSPRSGDLSVYWYQQSLDQGLQFLIQYYNGEERAKGNILERFSAQQFPDLHSELNLSSLELGDSALYFCASSVDLAGGVQETQYFGPGTRLLVL.

The chain employs TRBV7-9 and TRBJ2-3, with unresolved D. The CDR3 is 15 amino acids. CDR1 and CDR2 (germline): SEHNR, FQNEAQ (reference sequence). V lost 6 bases and J 0 bases, leaving 13 bases between the germline ends. The CDR3 DNA follows: TGTGCCAGCAGTCGACTCCCGGCTAGCACAGATACGCAGTATTTT. Its translation: CASSRLPASTDTQYF.

This clone is a singleton in its sample. The rearrangement uses TRBV27 and TRBJ2-7; 9 nucleotides match TRBD2. Germline CDR1 reads MNHEY; CDR2 reads SMNVEV (reference sequence). This CDR3 has 18 residues. With 3 bases clipped from V and 5 bases from J, the junction kept 17 bases outside the gene matches. Here the CDR3 DNA reads TGTGCCAGCAGTTTTGGGAGGGTGGTAGCGGGAGCTCAGGACGAGCAGTACTTC. It codes for CASSFGRVVAGAQDEQYF.

This clone appeared once. V and J are TRBV6-5 and TRBJ2-1, with a possible D match to TRBD2 (6 bases). V was clipped by 5 bases and J by 2 bases, with 10 bases between them. The CDR3 totals 14 residues. Germline V gene lookup returns CDR1 MNHEY and CDR2 SVGAGI. The CDR3 loop is CASSLRLAYNEQFF. The CDR3 DNA is TGTGCCAGCAGTCTAAGACTAGCCTACAATGAGCAGTTCTTC.

The chain links TRBV7-2 to TRBJ2-4, with 10 bases identical to TRBD1. Germline CDR1 is SGHTA and CDR2 is FQGNSA. This CDR3 has 16 residues. J gave up 6 bases and V 1 base, and 6 bases lay outside the gene matches. The CDR3 DNA sequence: TGTGCCAGCAGCTTAGGGGACAGGGGACAGGGAAACATTCAGTACTTC. It specifies CASSLGDRGQGNIQYF.

The chain uses TRBV7-6 and TRBJ2-3; 15 nucleotides match TRBD2. In germline, CDR1 is SGHVS, CDR2 FNYEAQ. The CDR3 length is 19 residues. V gave up 1 base and J gave up 0 bases; unmatched junction bases: 5. The CDR3 sequence is CASSLGGLAGGSSTDTQYF. CDR3 coding DNA: TGTGCCAGCAGCTTAGGGGGACTAGCGGGAGGCTCTAGCACAGATACGCAGTATTTT.

V is TRBV6-5 and J is TRBJ1-2; 8 nucleotides agree with TRBD1. The trim removed 2 bases at V and 3 bases at J, leaving 5 bases unmatched. Germline values: CDR1 MNHEY, CDR2 SVGAGI. The CDR3 spans 15 residues. The CDR3 here is CASSYLGQEDYGYTF. CDR3 DNA: TGTGCCAGCAGTTACCTGGGACAGGAGGACTATGGCTACACCTTC.

This chain joins TRBV7-2 and TRBJ1-5; D may be TRBD1 (6 bases). Germline V gene data show CDR1 as SGHTA and CDR2 as FQGNSA. The CDR3 loop spans 15 amino acids. Trimming removed 5 bases at V and 0 bases at J, with 11 bases between. The DNA of the CDR3 is TGTGCCAGCAGCCTACAGGGTTTTAGCAATCAGCCCCAGCATTTT. Translated, it gives CASSLQGFSNQPQHF. The whole variable domain, remainder taken from reference TRBV7-2 and TRBJ1-5, is GAGVSQSPSNKVTEKGKDVELRCDPISGHTALYWYRQSLGQGLEFLIYFQGNSAPDKSGLPSDRFSAERTGGSVSTLTIQRTQQEDSAVYLCASSLQGFSNQPQHFGDGTRLSIL.

With regard to this clone: Within the sample, other DNA sequences also encode this same CDR3. V is TRBV28 and J is TRBJ2-5; 11 bases fit TRBD1. The CDR3 contains 16 residues. The V gene end was trimmed by 1 base and the J gene end by 4 bases; junction bases not matched to a gene: 5. Germline CDR1 and CDR2: MDHEN and SYDVKM. CDR3: CASSLSGTGGRETQYF. The CDR3 DNA reads TGTGCCAGCAGTTTATCCGGGACAGGGGGAAGAGAGACCCAGTACTTC.

The rearrangement joins TRBV12-3 or TRBV12-4 to TRBJ1-2; D possibly corresponds to TRBD1 (6 bases). The CDR3 covers 13 residues. V gave up 6 bases and J gave up 2 bases, with 10 bases separating them. CDR3 loop: CASSRGRNYGYTF. For the CDR3, the DNA is TGTGCCAGCAGCAGGGGACGAAACTATGGCTACACCTTC.

To note about this clone: Germline is not matched at one junction end, which may reflect a read error. This sequence joins TRBV7-7 and TRBJ2-2, with 8 bases lining up with TRBD1. The CDR3 loop spans 16 amino acids. Per germline, CDR1 SSHAT and CDR2 FNYEAQ (reference sequence). CDR3 loop: CASSSAGTGNTGELFF. The CDR3 DNA reads as TGTGCTAGCAGCTCCGCTGGGACAGGGAACACCGGGGAGCTGTTTTTT.